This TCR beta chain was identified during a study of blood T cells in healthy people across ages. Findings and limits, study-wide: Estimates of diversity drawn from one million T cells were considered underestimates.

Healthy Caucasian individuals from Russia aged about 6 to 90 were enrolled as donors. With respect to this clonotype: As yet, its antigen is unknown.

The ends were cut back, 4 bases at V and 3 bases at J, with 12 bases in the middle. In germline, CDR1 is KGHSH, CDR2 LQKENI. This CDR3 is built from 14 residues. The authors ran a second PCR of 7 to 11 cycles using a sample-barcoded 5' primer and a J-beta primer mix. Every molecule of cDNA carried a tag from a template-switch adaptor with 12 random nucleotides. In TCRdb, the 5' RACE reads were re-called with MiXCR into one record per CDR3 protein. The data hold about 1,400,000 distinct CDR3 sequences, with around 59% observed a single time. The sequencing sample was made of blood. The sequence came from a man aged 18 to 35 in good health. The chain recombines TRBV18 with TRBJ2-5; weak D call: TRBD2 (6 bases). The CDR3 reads CASSQSGLKETQYF. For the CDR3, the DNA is TGTGCCAGCTCACAAAGCGGACTAAAAGAGACCCAGTACTTC.